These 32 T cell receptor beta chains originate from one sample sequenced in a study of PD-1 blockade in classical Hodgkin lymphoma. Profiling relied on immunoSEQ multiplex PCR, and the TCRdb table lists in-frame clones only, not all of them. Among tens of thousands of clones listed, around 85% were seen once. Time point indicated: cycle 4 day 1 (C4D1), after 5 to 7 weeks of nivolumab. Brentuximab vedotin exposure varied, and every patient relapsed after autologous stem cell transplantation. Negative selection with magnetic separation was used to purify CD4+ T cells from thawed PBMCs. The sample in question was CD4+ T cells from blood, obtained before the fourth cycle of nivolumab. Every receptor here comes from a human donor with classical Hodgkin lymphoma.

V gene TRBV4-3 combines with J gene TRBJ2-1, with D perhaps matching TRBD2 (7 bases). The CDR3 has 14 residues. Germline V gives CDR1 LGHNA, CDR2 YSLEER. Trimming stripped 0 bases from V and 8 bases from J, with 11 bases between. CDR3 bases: TGCGCCAGCAGCCAAGATACAGGGAGGGATGAGCAGTTCTTC. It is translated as CASSQDTGRDEQFF.

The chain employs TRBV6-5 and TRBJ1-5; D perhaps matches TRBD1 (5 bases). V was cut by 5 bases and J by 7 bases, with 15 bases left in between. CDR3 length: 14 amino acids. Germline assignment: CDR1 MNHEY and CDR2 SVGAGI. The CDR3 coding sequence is TGTGCCAGCAGTACACGGGACCCTAGCCAGCCCCAGCATTTT. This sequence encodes CASSTRDPSQPQHF.

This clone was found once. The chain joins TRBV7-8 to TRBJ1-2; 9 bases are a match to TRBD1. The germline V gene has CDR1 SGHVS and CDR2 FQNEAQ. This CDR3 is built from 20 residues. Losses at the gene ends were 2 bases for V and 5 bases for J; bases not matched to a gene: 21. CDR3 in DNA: TGTGCCAGCAGCTTAACACGATCCACGTTGCCGGGACAGGGTCATTATGGCTACACCTTC. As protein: CASSLTRSTLPGQGHYGYTF.

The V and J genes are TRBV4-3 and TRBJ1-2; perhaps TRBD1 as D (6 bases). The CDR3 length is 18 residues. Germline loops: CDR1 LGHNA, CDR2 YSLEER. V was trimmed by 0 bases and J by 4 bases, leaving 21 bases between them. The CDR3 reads CASSQDYGGHSSFYGYTF. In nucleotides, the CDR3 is TGCGCCAGCAGCCAAGATTACGGGGGACACTCGTCCTTCTATGGCTACACCTTC.

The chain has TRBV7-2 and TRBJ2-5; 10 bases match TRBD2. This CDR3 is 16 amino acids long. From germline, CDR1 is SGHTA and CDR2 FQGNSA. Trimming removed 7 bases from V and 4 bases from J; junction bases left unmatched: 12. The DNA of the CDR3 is TGTGCCAGCACCCGCGCTAGCGGGGGCGGGGGAGAGACCCAGTACTTC. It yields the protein CASTRASGGGGETQYF.

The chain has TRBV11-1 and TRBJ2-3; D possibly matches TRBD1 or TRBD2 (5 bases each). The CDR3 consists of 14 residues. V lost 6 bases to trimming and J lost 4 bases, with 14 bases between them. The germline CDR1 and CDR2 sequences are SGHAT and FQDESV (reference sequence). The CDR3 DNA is TGTGCCAGCAGTCCCAGGCGAGGGGCAGATACGCAGTATTTT. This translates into CASSPRRGADTQYF.

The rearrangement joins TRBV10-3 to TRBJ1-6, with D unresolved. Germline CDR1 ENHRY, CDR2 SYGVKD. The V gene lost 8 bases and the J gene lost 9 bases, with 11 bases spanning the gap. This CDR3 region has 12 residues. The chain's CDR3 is CAIAFEGSPLHF. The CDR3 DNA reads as TGTGCCATCGCTTTCGAGGGTTCACCCCTCCACTTT.

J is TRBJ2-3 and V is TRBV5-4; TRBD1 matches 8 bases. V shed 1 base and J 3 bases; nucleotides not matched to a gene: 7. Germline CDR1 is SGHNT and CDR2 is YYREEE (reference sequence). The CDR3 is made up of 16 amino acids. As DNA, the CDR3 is TGTGCCAGCAGCTTGACCGGAGGACAGGGAACAGATACGCAGTATTTT. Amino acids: CASSLTGGQGTDTQYF.

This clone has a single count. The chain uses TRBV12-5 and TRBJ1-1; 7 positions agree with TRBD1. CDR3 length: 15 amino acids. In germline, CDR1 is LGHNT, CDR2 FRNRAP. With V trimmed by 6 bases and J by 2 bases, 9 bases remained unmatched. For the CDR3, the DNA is TGTGCTAGTGGACCGACAGGGAGCGGCAACACTGAAGCTTTCTTT. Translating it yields CASGPTGSGNTEAFF.

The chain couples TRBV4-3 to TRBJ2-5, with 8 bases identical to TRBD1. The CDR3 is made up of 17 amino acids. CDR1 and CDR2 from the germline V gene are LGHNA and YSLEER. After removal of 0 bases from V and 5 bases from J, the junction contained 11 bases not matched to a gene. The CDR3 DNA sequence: TGCGCCAGCAGCCAAGATTTGGCAGGGGGCGCCGGGGAGACCCAGTACTTC. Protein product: CASSQDLAGGAGETQYF.

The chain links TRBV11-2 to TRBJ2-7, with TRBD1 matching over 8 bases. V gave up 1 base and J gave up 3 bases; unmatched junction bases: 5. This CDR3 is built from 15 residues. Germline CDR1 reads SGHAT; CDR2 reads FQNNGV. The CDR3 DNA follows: TGTGCCAGCAGCTTAGCAGGGGGCCCTCTCTACGAGCAGTACTTC. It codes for CASSLAGGPLYEQYF.

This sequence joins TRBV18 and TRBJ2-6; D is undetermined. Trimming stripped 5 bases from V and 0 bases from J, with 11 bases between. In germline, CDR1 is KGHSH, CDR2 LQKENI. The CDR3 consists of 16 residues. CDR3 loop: CASSYTPTSGANVLTF. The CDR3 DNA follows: TGTGCCAGCTCATACACCCCTACCTCTGGGGCCAACGTCCTGACTTTC.

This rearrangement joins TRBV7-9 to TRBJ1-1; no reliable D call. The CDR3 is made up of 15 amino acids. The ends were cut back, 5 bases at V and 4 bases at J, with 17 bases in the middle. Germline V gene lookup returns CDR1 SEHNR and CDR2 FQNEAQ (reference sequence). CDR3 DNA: TGTGCCAGCAGCCAAACCCGGATTATAGGCACTGAAGCTTTCTTT. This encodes CASSQTRIIGTEAFF.

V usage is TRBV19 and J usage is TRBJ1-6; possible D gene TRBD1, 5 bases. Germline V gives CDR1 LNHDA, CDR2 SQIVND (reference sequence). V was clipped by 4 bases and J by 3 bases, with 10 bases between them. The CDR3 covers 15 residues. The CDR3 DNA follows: TGTGCCAGTAGTACCGGGACCGACTATAATTCACCCCTCCACTTT. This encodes CASSTGTDYNSPLHF.

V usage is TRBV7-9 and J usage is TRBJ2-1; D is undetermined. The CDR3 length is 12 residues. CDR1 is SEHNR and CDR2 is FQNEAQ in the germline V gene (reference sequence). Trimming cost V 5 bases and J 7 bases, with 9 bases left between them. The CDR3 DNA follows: TGTGCCAGCAGCCCGGAATGGAATGAGCAGTTCTTC. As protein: CASSPEWNEQFF.

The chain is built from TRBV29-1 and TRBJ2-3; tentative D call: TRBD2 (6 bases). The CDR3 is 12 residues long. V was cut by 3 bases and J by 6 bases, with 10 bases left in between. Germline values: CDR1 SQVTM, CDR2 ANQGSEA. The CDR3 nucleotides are TGCAGCGTTGACCTAGCGTCGGATACGCAGTATTTT. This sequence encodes CSVDLASDTQYF.

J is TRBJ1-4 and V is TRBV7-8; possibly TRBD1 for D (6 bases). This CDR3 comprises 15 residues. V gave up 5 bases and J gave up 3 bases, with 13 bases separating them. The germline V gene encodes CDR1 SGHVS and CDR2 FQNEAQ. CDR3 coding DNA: TGTGCCAGCAGCCCCGGGGGCAGAGCTAATGAAAAACTGTTTTTT. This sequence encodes CASSPGGRANEKLFF. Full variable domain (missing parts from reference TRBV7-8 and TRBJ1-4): GAGVSQSPRYKVAKRGQDVALRCDPISGHVSLFWYQQALGQGPEFLTYFQNEAQLDKSGLPSDRFFAERPEGSVSTLKIQRTQQEDSAVYLCASSPGGRANEKLFFGSGTQLSVL.

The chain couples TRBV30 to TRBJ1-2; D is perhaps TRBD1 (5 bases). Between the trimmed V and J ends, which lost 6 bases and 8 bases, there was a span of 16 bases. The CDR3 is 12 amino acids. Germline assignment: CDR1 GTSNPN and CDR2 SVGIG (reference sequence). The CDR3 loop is CACSLGEKGYTF. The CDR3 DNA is TGTGCCTGCTCTTTGGGGGAGAAGGGCTACACCTTC.

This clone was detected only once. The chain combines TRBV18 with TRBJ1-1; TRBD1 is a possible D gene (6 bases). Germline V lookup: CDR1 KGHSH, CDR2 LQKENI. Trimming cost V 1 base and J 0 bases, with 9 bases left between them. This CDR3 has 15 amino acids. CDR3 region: CASSPREGVNTEAFF. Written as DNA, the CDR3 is TGTGCCAGCTCACCACGAGAGGGGGTGAACACTGAAGCTTTCTTT.

In DNA, the CDR3 is TGTGCCAGCAGTTCGGGTGGCGGGGGGAATATGAATGAGCAGTTCTTC. Protein product: CASSSGGGGNMNEQFF. V is TRBV6-6 and J is TRBJ2-1; 8 bases match TRBD2. V trimming: 4 bases; J trimming: 7 bases; junction bases outside the gene matches: 12. CDR1 and CDR2 (germline): MNHNY, SVGAGI (reference sequence). The CDR3 extends over 16 amino acids.

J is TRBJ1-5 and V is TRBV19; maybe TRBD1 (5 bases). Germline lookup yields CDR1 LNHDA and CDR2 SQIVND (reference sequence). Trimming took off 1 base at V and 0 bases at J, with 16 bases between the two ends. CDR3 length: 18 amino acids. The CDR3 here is CASSIALGGQNSNQPQHF. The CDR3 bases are TGTGCCAGTAGTATAGCTTTGGGGGGTCAAAATAGCAATCAGCCCCAGCATTTT. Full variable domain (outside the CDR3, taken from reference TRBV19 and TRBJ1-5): DGGITQSPKYLFRKEGQNVTLSCEQNLNHDAMYWYRQDPGQGLRLIYYSQIVNDFQKGDIAEGYSVSREKKESFPLTVTSAQKNPTAFYLCASSIALGGQNSNQPQHFGDGTRLSIL.

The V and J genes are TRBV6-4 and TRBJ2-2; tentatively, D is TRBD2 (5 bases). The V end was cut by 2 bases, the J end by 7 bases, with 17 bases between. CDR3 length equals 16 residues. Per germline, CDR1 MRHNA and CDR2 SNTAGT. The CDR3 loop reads CASSDRGTTKGGELFF. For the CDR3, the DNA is TGTGCCAGCAGTGACCGGGGAACCACTAAGGGCGGGGAGCTGTTTTTT.

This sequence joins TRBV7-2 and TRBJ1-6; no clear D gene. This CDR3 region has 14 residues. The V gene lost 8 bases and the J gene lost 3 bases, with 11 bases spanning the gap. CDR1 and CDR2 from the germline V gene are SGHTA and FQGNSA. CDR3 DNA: TGTGCCAGCTCCGAGGAGGTCTATAATTCACCCCTCCACTTT. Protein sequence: CASSEEVYNSPLHF. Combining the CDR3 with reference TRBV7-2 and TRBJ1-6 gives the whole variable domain GAGVSQSPSNKVTEKGKDVELRCDPISGHTALYWYRQSLGQGLEFLIYFQGNSAPDKSGLPSDRFSAERTGGSVSTLTIQRTQQEDSAVYLCASSEEVYNSPLHFGNGTRLTVT.

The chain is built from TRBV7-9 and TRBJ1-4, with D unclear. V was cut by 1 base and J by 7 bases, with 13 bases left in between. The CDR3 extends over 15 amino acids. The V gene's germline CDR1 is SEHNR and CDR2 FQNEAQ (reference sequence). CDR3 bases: TGTGCCAGCAGCTTAGTAGGTCTCGGGTCTGAAAAACTGTTTTTT. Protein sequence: CASSLVGLGSEKLFF.

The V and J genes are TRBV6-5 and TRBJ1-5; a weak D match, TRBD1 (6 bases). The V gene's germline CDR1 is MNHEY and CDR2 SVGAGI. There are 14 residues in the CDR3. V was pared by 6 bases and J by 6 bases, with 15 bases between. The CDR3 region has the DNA TGTGCCAGCAGCCTTTGGGGGGGGGCTCAGCCCCAGCATTTT. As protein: CASSLWGGAQPQHF.

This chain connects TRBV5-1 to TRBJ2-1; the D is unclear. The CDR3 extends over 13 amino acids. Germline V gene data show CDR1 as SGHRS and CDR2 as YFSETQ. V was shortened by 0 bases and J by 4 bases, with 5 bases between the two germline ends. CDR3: CASSLVQYNEQFF. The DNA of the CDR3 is TGCGCCAGCAGCTTGGTTCAGTACAATGAGCAGTTCTTC.

The CDR3 protein is CASSLGPSNTEAFF. For the CDR3, the DNA is TGCGCCAGCAGCTTGGGACCGTCGAACACTGAAGCTTTCTTT. The rearrangement uses TRBV5-1 and TRBJ1-1; D is ambiguous. The CDR3 loop spans 14 amino acids. V shed 0 bases and J shed 1 base, with 7 bases lying between them. Germline V gene sequence: CDR1 SGHRS, CDR2 YFSETQ.

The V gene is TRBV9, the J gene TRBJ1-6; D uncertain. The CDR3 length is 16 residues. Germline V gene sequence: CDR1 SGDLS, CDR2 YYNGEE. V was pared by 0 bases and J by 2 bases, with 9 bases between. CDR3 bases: TGTGCCAGCAGCGTAGCCTCGGCCCCCTATAATTCACCCCTCCACTTT. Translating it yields CASSVASAPYNSPLHF.

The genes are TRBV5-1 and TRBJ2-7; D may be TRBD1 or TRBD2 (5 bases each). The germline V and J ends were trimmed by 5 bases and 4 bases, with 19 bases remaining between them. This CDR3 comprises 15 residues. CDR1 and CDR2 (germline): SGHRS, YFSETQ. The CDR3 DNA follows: TGCGCCAGCAGTCAGGGACCCGGTCACCAATACGAGCAGTACTTC. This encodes CASSQGPGHQYEQYF.

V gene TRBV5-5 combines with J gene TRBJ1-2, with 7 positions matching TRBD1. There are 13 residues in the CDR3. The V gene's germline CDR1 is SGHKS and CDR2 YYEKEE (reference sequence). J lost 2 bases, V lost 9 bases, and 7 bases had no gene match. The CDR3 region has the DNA TGTGCCACCCTAGGGGGCTTAAACTATGGCTACACCTTC. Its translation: CATLGGLNYGYTF.

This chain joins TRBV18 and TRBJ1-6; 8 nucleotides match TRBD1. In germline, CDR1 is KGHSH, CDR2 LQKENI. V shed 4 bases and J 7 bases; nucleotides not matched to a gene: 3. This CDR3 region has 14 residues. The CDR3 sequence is CASSLGQANSPLHF. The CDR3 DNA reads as TGTGCCAGCTCACTGGGACAGGCGAATTCACCCCTCCACTTT.

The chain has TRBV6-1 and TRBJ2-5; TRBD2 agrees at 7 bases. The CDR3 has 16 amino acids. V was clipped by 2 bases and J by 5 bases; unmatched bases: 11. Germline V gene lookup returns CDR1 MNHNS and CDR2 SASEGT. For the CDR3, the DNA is TGTGCCAGCAGTGAAATATTGGCGGGGGTTGACGAGACCCAGTACTTC. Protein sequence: CASSEILAGVDETQYF.